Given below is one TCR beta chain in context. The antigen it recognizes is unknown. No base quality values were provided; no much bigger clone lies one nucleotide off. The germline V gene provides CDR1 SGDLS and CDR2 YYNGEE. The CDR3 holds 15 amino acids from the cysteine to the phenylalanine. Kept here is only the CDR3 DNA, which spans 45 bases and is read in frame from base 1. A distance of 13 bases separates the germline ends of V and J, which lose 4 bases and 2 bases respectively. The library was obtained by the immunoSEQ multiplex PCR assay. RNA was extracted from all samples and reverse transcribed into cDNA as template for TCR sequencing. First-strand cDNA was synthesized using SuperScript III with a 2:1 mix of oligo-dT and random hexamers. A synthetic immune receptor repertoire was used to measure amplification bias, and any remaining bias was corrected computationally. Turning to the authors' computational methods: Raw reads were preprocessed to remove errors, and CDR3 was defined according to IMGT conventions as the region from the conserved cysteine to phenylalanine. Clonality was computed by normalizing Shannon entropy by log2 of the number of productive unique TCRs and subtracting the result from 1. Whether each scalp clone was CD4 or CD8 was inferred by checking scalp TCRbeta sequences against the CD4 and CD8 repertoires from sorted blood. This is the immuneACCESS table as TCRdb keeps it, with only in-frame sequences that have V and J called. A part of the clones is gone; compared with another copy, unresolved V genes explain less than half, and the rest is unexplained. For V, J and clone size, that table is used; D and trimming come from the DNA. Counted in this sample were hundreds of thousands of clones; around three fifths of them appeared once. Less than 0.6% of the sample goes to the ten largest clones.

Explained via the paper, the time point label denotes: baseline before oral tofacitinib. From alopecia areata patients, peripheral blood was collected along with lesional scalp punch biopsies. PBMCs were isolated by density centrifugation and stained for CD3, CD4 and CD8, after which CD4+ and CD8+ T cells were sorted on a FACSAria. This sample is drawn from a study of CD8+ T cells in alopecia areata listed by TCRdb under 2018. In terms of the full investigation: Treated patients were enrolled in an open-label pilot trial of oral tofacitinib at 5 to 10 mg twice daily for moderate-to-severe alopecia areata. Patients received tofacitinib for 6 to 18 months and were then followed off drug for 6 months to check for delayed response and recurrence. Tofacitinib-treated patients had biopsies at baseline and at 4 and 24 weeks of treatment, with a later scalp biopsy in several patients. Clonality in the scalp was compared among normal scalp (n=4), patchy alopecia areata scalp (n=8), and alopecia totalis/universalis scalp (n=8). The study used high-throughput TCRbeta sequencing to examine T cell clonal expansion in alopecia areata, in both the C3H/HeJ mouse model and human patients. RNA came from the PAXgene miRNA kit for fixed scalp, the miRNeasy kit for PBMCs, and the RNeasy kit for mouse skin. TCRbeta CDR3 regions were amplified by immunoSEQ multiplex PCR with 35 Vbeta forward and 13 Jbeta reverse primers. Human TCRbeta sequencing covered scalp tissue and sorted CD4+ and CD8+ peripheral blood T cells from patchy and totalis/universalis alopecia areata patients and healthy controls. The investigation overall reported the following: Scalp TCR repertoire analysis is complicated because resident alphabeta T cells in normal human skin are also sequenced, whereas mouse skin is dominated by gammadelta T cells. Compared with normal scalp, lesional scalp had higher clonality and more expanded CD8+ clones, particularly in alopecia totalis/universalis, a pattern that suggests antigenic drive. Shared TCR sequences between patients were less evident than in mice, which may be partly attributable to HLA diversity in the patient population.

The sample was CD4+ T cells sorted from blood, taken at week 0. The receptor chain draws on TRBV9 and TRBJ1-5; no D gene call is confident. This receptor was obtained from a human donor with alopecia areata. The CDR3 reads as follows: CASSPRIGGNQPQHF. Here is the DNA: TGTGCCAGCAGCCCACGTATCGGGGGCAATCAGCCCCAGCATTTT.